This T cell receptor beta chain emerged from a study of glioma-infiltrating T cells. The study's findings and limits: Tissue-blood divergence was below expectation in non-neoplastic patients, above in gliomas. Very few CDR3 sequences were shared between tissue and blood.

This clonotype was observed a few times. Its antigen is unknown. The germline V and J ends were trimmed by 8 bases and 0 bases, with 14 bases remaining between them. This CDR3 spans 15 amino acids. Amplification of TCR alpha and beta CDR3 regions from RNA used iRepertoire nested multiplex PCR. Tissue mRNA or PBMC total RNA, 100-400 ng, went into one-step reverse transcription and amplification. A single record per CDR3 protein comes from TCRdb applying MiXCR to the multiplex PCR reads. The table has approximately 120,000 distinct CDR3 sequences, roughly 23% seen once. This sequence was found in a human donor with low-grade glioma or glioblastoma, undergoing nonglioma brain surgery, or in good health (not recorded which). Material: glioma tissue, nonneoplastic brain tissue, or PBMCs (not recorded which). The chain employs TRBV12-3 or TRBV12-4 and TRBJ2-1, with D maybe TRBD2 (6 bases). CDR3 DNA sequence: TGTGCCAGCCAATGGGACTCCAGCTCCTACAATGAGCAGTTCTTC. Translating it yields CASQWDSSSYNEQFF.